A single sample is the source of the 17 T cell receptor beta chains below, sequenced in a study of CD8+ T cells in alopecia areata. As for treatment: oral pan-JAK inhibitor, 5-10 mg twice daily. Sequencing used cDNA as its template, made by extracting RNA and reverse transcribing it. The data were produced by immunoSEQ multiplex PCR, yet TCRdb's version contains in-frame clones alone and is incomplete. The sample comprises approximately 180,000 clones, 58% of which are singletons, and 15% to 20% rests with the top ten. Sequenced material: CD4+ T cells sorted from blood, taken at roughly week 58, from a patient treated with tofacitinib. The receptors originated from a human donor with alopecia areata.

This clone has a single count. The CDR3 protein is CASSPKTGVNTEAFF. The DNA of the CDR3 is TGTGCCAGCTCACCCAAGACAGGGGTGAACACTGAAGCTTTCTTT. V and J are TRBV18 and TRBJ1-1; 8 bases agree with TRBD1. The CDR3 sequence is 15 residues long. From germline, CDR1 is KGHSH and CDR2 LQKENI. V lost 3 bases and J lost 0; bases outside the gene matches: 3.

The chain joins TRBV29-1 to TRBJ1-2; no firm D call. The CDR3 is made up of 13 amino acids. V was pared by 1 base and J by 1 base, with 7 bases between. Germline V gene data show CDR1 as SQVTM and CDR2 as ANQGSEA. The CDR3 is CSVEGGINYGYTF. The CDR3 nucleotides read TGCAGCGTTGAAGGGGGTATTAACTATGGCTACACCTTC.

The chain has TRBV15 and TRBJ1-5; weak D call: TRBD1 (5 bases). V lost 3 bases and J 0 bases, leaving 12 bases between the germline ends. The CDR3 has 16 residues. Germline CDR1 LNHNV, CDR2 YYDKDF (reference sequence). CDR3 in amino acids: CATSRGVWDSNQPQHF. In nucleotides, the CDR3 is TGTGCCACCAGCAGGGGGGTCTGGGATAGCAATCAGCCCCAGCATTTT.

This chain uses TRBV18 with TRBJ1-1; TRBD1 aligns across 7 bases. V gave up 5 bases and J gave up 1 base; unmatched junction bases: 7. In germline, CDR1 is KGHSH, CDR2 LQKENI. This CDR3 region has 15 residues. The DNA of the CDR3 is TGTGCCAGCTCAAGACCCGGGACAGAGAACACTGAAGCTTTCTTT. It specifies CASSRPGTENTEAFF.

The chain carries TRBV10-3 and TRBJ2-1, with D perhaps being TRBD1 or TRBD2 (5 bases each). This CDR3 contains 15 residues. Looked up from germline, CDR1 is ENHRY and CDR2 is SYGVKD. The V and J ends lost 5 bases and 12 bases respectively, with 23 bases between them. CDR3 region: CAISSHRSTIDGQFF. CDR3 coding DNA: TGTGCCATCAGTTCTCACAGGTCGACTATCGATGGGCAGTTCTTC.

CDR3 amino acids: CASSFSGGEQETQYF. The DNA for the CDR3 is TGCGCCAGCAGCTTCAGCGGGGGAGAGCAAGAGACCCAGTACTTC. The chain joins TRBV5-1 to TRBJ2-5; TRBD2 agrees at 8 bases. V lost 2 bases and J lost 2; bases outside the gene matches: 5. Germline CDR1 and CDR2: SGHRS and YFSETQ. The CDR3 runs to 15 residues.

The V gene is TRBV20-1, the J gene TRBJ2-7, with 7 nucleotides matching TRBD2. V shed 5 bases, J shed 7 bases, and the junction held 5 bases outside the gene matches. Germline CDR1 and CDR2: DFQATT and SNEGSKA (reference sequence). This CDR3 comprises 11 residues. The chain's CDR3 is CSAGLVAEQYF. CDR3 nucleotide sequence: TGCAGTGCTGGACTAGTGGCTGAGCAGTACTTC.

V usage is TRBV29-1 and J usage is TRBJ1-1; weak D call: TRBD1 (5 bases). Germline assignment: CDR1 SQVTM and CDR2 ANQGSEA. The CDR3 length is 14 residues. V was clipped by 4 bases and J by 0 bases, with 12 bases between them. The DNA of the CDR3 is TGCAGCGTTGCCTTCGGGGACCTGAACACTGAAGCTTTCTTT. Amino acids: CSVAFGDLNTEAFF. Drawing the rest from reference TRBV29-1 and TRBJ1-1, the complete variable domain is SAVISQKPSRDICQRGTSLTIQCQVDSQVTMMFWYRQQPGQSLTLIATANQGSEATYESGFVIDKFPISRPNLTFSTLTVSNMSPEDSSIYLCSVAFGDLNTEAFFGQGTRLTVV.

Comments on this clone: Its ends do not fully match the called genes, so a read error is possible. The gene calls are TRBV5-1 and TRBJ2-1; the match to TRBD1 covers 9 bases. CDR3 length: 12 residues. Germline V gives CDR1 SGHRS, CDR2 YFSETQ. The CDR3: CASSLGDRGLLF. CDR3 coding DNA: TGCGCCAGCAGCTTGGGCGACAGGGGGTTGCTCTTC.

CDR3 in amino acids: CASSQELSNTEAFF. Here the CDR3 DNA reads TGTGCCAGCAGCCAGGAACTCTCGAACACTGAAGCTTTCTTT. The chain couples TRBV7-9 to TRBJ1-1; no clear D. Between the trimmed V and J ends, which lost 5 bases and 1 base, there was a span of 11 bases. This CDR3 region has 14 residues. CDR1 is SEHNR, CDR2 FQNEAQ, per germline (reference sequence).

This clone was picked up a small number of times. The chain combines TRBV4-1 with TRBJ2-1, with 10 positions matching TRBD2. The V gene end was trimmed by 2 bases and the J gene end by 10 bases; junction bases not matched to a gene: 2. The CDR3 totals 13 residues. The germline CDR1 and CDR2 sequences are MGHRA and YSYEKL. The CDR3 DNA is TGCGCCAGCAGCCAATCGGGACTAGCGGAGCAGTTCTTC. Its protein product is CASSQSGLAEQFF.

V usage is TRBV30 and J usage is TRBJ2-1; D is undetermined. Trimming pared 3 bases from V and 0 bases from J, leaving 12 bases between. In germline, CDR1 is GTSNPN, CDR2 SVGIG (reference sequence). The CDR3 is 15 residues long. DNA for the CDR3: TGTGCCTGGAGCCCCTACTTGAGCTCCTACAATGAGCAGTTCTTC. Its protein is CAWSPYLSSYNEQFF.

V is TRBV4-1 and J is TRBJ1-2; 9 positions agree with TRBD1. This CDR3 has 15 amino acids. Looked up from germline, CDR1 is MGHRA and CDR2 is YSYEKL. The ends lost 2 bases at V and 8 bases at J; junction bases unmatched: 9. CDR3: CASSQYPQGAGGYTF. DNA of the CDR3: TGCGCCAGCAGCCAATACCCACAGGGGGCTGGAGGCTACACCTTC.

This clone turned up a few times. The chain links TRBV7-2 to TRBJ2-5, with D unresolved. Germline CDR1 and CDR2: SGHTA and FQGNSA. V was clipped by 5 bases and J by 5 bases, with 6 bases between them. The CDR3 runs to 11 residues. Here the CDR3 reads CASSRRETQYF. DNA of the CDR3: TGTGCCAGCAGCCGAAGGGAGACCCAGTACTTC.

The chain links TRBV5-5 to TRBJ1-1; D gene uncertain. Trimming shortened V by 3 bases and J by 3 bases, and 3 bases separated the two germline ends. This CDR3 contains 11 residues. Germline V gene lookup returns CDR1 SGHKS and CDR2 YYEKEE (reference sequence). The CDR3 DNA is TGTGCCAGCAGCTCAGACACTGAAGCTTTCTTT. Translation gives CASSSDTEAFF.

This clone was detected a few times. The V and J genes are TRBV5-1 and TRBJ2-3; D gene unclear. With 0 bases removed from V and 2 bases from J, the gap between germline ends came to 13 bases. CDR1 and CDR2 (germline): SGHRS, YFSETQ. CDR3 length: 16 amino acids. This CDR3 is CASSLDGRTTTDTQYF. In DNA form, the CDR3 reads TGCGCCAGCAGCTTGGACGGCAGAACGACCACAGATACGCAGTATTTT.

The J gene is TRBJ2-5, the V gene TRBV6-5; no definite D call. The V gene lost 6 bases and the J gene lost 5 bases, with 10 bases spanning the gap. Germline CDR1 is MNHEY and CDR2 is SVGAGI. This CDR3 is built from 12 residues. The CDR3 sequence: CASRRGVETQYF. Written as DNA, the CDR3 is TGTGCCAGCAGGAGAGGCGTTGAGACCCAGTACTTC.